The 17 T cell receptor beta chains below all came from one sample that was sequenced in a study of long-term antiretroviral therapy in people with HIV (dated by TCRdb to between 2021 and 2022). Sequencing of the TRB variable region was done with the immunoSEQ hsTCRB v3.0 assay at survey level resolution. Imported from immuneACCESS, the table was reduced by TCRdb to in-frame sequences with V and J called. These copies leave out some clones; in studies compared against another copy, an unresolved V gene accounts for under half, and the cause of the remainder is not known. This sample gives around 24,000 clones in total; roughly 80% of them show up just once. About 20% of the sample is taken by the ten largest. Sequenced here: unsorted PBMCs, sampled 0.4 years after starting antiretroviral therapy. These receptors were taken from a man aged 45-65 years with HIV.

The V and J genes are TRBV7-9 and TRBJ2-1; 8 bases agree with TRBD2. The CDR3 loop spans 17 amino acids. Per germline, CDR1 SEHNR and CDR2 FQNEAQ (reference sequence). J was trimmed by 6 bases and V by 6 bases; bases with no gene match: 16. CDR3 nucleotide sequence: TGTGCCAGCAGAATGAGCCGGGAGGGGAAGGGTTCCAATGAGCAGTTCTTC. Translation: CASRMSREGKGSNEQFF. The variable domain in full, with the rest retrieved from reference TRBV7-9 and TRBJ2-1, is DTGVSQNPRHKITKRGQNVTFRCDPISEHNRLYWYRQTLGQGPEFLTYFQNEAQLEKSRLLSDRFSAERPKGSFSTLEIQRTEQGDSAMYLCASRMSREGKGSNEQFFGPGTRLTVL.

The chain uses TRBV6-5 and TRBJ1-1, with 7 bases lining up with TRBD1. From germline, CDR1 is MNHEY and CDR2 SVGAGI. Trimming took 8 bases from V and 7 from J; bases not matched to a gene: 7. The CDR3 spans 12 residues. The CDR3 sequence is CASRTGPFEAFF. CDR3 nucleotides: TGTGCCAGCCGGACAGGACCCTTTGAAGCTTTCTTT.

The rearrangement links TRBV27 to TRBJ1-2, with 10 bases fitting TRBD1. The ends lost 5 bases at V and 2 bases at J; junction bases unmatched: 5. Per germline, CDR1 MNHEY and CDR2 SMNVEV (reference sequence). The CDR3 runs 15 residues. Here the CDR3 reads CASSLGQGRNYGYTF. In DNA, the CDR3 is TGTGCCAGCAGTCTGGGACAGGGGCGGAACTATGGCTACACCTTC.

The chain combines TRBV18 with TRBJ1-2; 10 bases align to TRBD1. The germline gives CDR1 KGHSH, CDR2 LQKENI. The CDR3 sequence is 15 residues long. Trimming took 1 base from V and 2 from J; bases not matched to a gene: 1. Here the CDR3 DNA reads TGTGCCAGCTCACCACAGGGACAGGGGAACTATGGCTACACCTTC. Translating gives CASSPQGQGNYGYTF.

This chain joins TRBV19 and TRBJ1-6, with 7 bases matching TRBD1. Germline V CDR1 and CDR2: LNHDA, SQIVND (reference sequence). The CDR3 runs to 14 residues. Germline trimming cut 6 bases from V and 5 bases from J; bases unmatched to any gene: 4. CDR3 nucleotides: TGTGCCAGTAGGGTCAGGGGGGATAATTCACCCCTCCACTTT. It encodes CASRVRGDNSPLHF.

The chain uses TRBV2 and TRBJ2-3, with 10 bases lining up with TRBD2. This CDR3 region has 15 residues. Unmatched junction bases numbered 9, after V lost 5 bases and J lost 7 bases. Germline V gene sequence: CDR1 SNHLY, CDR2 FYNNEI. The CDR3 nucleotides read TGTGCCAGCAGTCCCGGGACTAGCGAAGGGAATACGCAGTATTTT. Its protein product is CASSPGTSEGNTQYF.

The CDR3 sequence: CSVVSQNTEAFF. The CDR3 coding sequence is TGCAGCGTTGTATCACAAAACACTGAAGCTTTCTTT. The V and J genes are TRBV29-1 and TRBJ1-1, with no clear D. The V gene lost 4 bases and the J gene lost 2 bases, with 8 bases spanning the gap. This CDR3 comprises 12 residues. Germline CDR1 is SQVTM and CDR2 is ANQGSEA.

The chain couples TRBV19 to TRBJ1-2, with D unclear. V gave up 7 bases and J gave up 8 bases, with 20 bases separating them. There are 14 residues in the CDR3. CDR1 and CDR2 from the germline V gene are LNHDA and SQIVND (reference sequence). The CDR3 DNA sequence: TGTGCCAGTAACTCTGGACGCTCCCCTTCGGGCTACACCTTC. Translation: CASNSGRSPSGYTF.

CDR3 in DNA: TGTGCCAGCAGCGTCACTACCGACACCGGGGAGCTGTTTTTT. It specifies CASSVTTDTGELFF. This chain links TRBV9 with TRBJ2-2, with unresolved D. The CDR3 is 14 amino acids. The ends were cut back, 2 bases at V and 3 bases at J, with 8 bases in the middle. Germline lookup yields CDR1 SGDLS and CDR2 YYNGEE.

CDR3 DNA sequence: TGTGCCAGCAGCGTAGTTCCCAGGACCGGGGAGCTGTTTTTT. Translated, it gives CASSVVPRTGELFF. The chain carries TRBV9 and TRBJ2-2; D is unresolved. Trimming stripped 0 bases from V and 5 bases from J, with 8 bases between. Germline CDR1 is SGDLS and CDR2 is YYNGEE. This CDR3 spans 14 amino acids. Combining the CDR3 with reference TRBV9 and TRBJ2-2 gives the whole variable domain DSGVTQTPKHLITATGQRVTLRCSPRSGDLSVYWYQQSLDQGLQFLIQYYNGEERAKGNILERFSAQQFPDLHSELNLSSLELGDSALYFCASSVVPRTGELFFGEGSRLTVL.

The rearrangement joins TRBV2 to TRBJ1-2; D is undetermined. The CDR3 is 14 amino acids. CDR1 is SNHLY and CDR2 is FYNNEI in the germline V gene. V was trimmed by 0 bases and J by 4 bases, leaving 9 bases between them. DNA for the CDR3: TGTGCCAGCAGTGAAGCTGGTAGTTTCTATGGCTACACCTTC. Its translation: CASSEAGSFYGYTF.

The J gene is TRBJ2-1, the V gene TRBV11-2; TRBD2 matches at 13 bases. J gave up 10 bases and V 3 bases, and 12 bases lay outside the gene matches. Germline loops: CDR1 SGHAT, CDR2 FQNNGV. The CDR3 is 17 residues long. This CDR3 is CASSFVSGTSGDREQFF. In DNA form, the CDR3 reads TGTGCCAGCAGCTTTGTGTCCGGGACTAGCGGGGACAGGGAGCAGTTCTTC.

The chain has TRBV11-2 and TRBJ2-2; 11 nucleotides match TRBD1. Germline CDR1 and CDR2: SGHAT and FQNNGV. The V gene end was trimmed by 5 bases and the J gene end by 5 bases; junction bases not matched to a gene: 7. The CDR3 spans 16 residues. CDR3 loop: CASSKAGTGGTGELFF. CDR3 nucleotide sequence: TGTGCCAGCAGCAAAGCGGGGACAGGGGGGACCGGGGAGCTGTTTTTT.

The genes are TRBV28 and TRBJ2-2, with 9 bases aligning to TRBD1. After removal of 8 bases from V and 0 bases from J, the junction contained 7 bases not matched to a gene. CDR1 and CDR2 from the germline V gene are MDHEN and SYDVKM. The CDR3 consists of 16 residues. For the CDR3, the DNA is TGTGCCAGCGGATCCCGGGACAGGGCGAACACCGGGGAGCTGTTTTTT. This gives the protein CASGSRDRANTGELFF.

The rearrangement links TRBV5-1 to TRBJ1-5, with D possibly TRBD1 on 6 matching bases. There are 15 residues in the CDR3. Germline V gives CDR1 SGHRS, CDR2 YFSETQ. Trimming took off 1 base at V and 5 bases at J, with 13 bases between the two ends. The CDR3 loop reads CASSLITGPDQPQHF. The CDR3 region has the DNA TGCGCCAGCAGCTTGATAACAGGGCCGGATCAGCCCCAGCATTTT.

This chain connects TRBV5-1 to TRBJ2-7, with D uncertain. Germline V lookup: CDR1 SGHRS, CDR2 YFSETQ. This CDR3 spans 14 amino acids. V was clipped by 0 bases and J by 1 base, with 8 bases between them. CDR3 nucleotides: TGCGCCAGCAGCTTGGCAGGCGGTTCCTACGAGCAGTACTTC. Protein product: CASSLAGGSYEQYF.

The chain joins TRBV5-5 to TRBJ1-6, with a tentative D call TRBD1 (5 bases). The CDR3 consists of 14 residues. The germline V and J ends were trimmed by 4 bases and 6 bases, with 11 bases remaining between them. CDR1 is SGHKS, CDR2 YYEKEE, per germline (reference sequence). The CDR3 DNA is TGTGCCAGCAGCCCCGGGACGGCTAATTCACCCCTCCACTTT. Translating gives CASSPGTANSPLHF.